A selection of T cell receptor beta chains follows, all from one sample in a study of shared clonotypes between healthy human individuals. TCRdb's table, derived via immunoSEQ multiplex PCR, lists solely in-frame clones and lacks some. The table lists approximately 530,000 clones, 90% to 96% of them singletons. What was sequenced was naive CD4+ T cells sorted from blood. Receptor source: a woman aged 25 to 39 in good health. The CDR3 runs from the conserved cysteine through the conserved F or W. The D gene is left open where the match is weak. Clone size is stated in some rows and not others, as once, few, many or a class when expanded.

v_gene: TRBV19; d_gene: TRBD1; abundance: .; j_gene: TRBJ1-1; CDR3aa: CASSLPRDRGRTEAFF; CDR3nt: TGTGCCAGTAGTCTCCCCCGCGACAGGGGGAGGACTGAAGCTTTCTTT
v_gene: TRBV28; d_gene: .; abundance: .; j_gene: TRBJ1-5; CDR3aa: CASSFGPSNQPQHF; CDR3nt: TGTGCCAGCAGTTTTGGACCTAGCAATCAGCCCCAGCATTTT
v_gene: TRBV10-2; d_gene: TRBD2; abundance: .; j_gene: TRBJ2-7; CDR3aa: CASRTSGSSGEQYF; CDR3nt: TGCGCCAGCAGAACTAGCGGGAGTAGTGGGGAGCAGTACTTC
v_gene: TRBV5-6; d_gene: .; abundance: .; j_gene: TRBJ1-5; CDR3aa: CASSLRDGNQPQHF; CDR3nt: TGTGCCAGCAGCCTCCGGGACGGCAATCAGCCCCAGCATTTT
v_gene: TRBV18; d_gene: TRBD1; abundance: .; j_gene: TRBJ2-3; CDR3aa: CASSRQGTAGGISTDTQYF; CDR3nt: TGTGCCAGCTCACGCCAAGGGACAGCTGGGGGCATTAGCACAGATACGCAGTATTTT
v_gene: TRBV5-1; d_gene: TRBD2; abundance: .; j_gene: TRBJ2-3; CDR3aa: CASSTSGRTDTQYF; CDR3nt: TGCGCCAGCAGCACTAGCGGGAGGACAGATACGCAGTATTTT
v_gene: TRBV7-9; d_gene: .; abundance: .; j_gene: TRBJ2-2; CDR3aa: CASSLATGELFF; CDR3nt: TGTGCCAGCAGCTTAGCGACCGGGGAGCTGTTTTTT
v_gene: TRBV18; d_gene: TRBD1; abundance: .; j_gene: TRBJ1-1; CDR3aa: CASFRQGLDTEAFF; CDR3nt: TGTGCCAGCTTCAGACAGGGCTTGGACACTGAAGCTTTCTTT
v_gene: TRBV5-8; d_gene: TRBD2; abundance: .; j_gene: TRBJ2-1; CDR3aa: CASSFGTSGYNEQFF; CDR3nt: TGTGCCAGCAGCTTCGGGACTAGCGGTTACAATGAGCAGTTCTTC
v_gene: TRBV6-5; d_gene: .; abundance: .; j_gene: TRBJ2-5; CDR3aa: CASSYPRTGKETQYF; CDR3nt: TGTGCCAGCAGTTACCCCAGGACGGGGAAAGAGACCCAGTACTTC
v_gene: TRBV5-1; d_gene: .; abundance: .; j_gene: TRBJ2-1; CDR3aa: CASSPTPGAGHNEQFF; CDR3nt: TGCGCCAGCAGCCCCACCCCGGGAGCCGGTCACAATGAGCAGTTCTTC
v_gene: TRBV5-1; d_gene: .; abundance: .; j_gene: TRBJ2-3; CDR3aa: CASSLVQGMSDTQYF; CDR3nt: TGCGCCAGCAGCTTGGTCCAGGGGATGTCAGATACGCAGTATTTT
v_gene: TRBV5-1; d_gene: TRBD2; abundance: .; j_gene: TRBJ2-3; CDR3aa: CASRRASGSTDTQYF; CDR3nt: TGCGCCAGCAGGAGGGCTAGCGGGAGTACAGATACGCAGTATTTT
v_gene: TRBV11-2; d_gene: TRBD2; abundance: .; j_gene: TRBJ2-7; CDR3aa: CASKVLAGGNSYEQYF; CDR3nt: TGTGCCAGCAAAGTCCTAGCGGGAGGGAACTCCTACGAGCAGTACTTC
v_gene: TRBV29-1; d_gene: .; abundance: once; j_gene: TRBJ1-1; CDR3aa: CSGLIYTEAFF; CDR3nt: TGCAGCGGCCTAATTTACACTGAAGCTTTCTTT
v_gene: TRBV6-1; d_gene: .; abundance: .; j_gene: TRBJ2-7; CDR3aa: CASSEVLRQYF; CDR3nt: TGTGCCAGCAGTGAAGTCTTAAGGCAGTACTTC
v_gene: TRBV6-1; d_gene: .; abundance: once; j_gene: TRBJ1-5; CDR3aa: CASSDGNFNQPQHF; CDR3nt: TGTGCCAGCAGTGACGGGAACTTCAATCAGCCCCAGCATTTT
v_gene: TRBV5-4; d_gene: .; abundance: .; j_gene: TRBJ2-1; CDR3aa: CASSPPITALGEQFF; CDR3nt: TGTGCCAGCAGCCCACCCATTACCGCGCTCGGTGAGCAGTTCTTC
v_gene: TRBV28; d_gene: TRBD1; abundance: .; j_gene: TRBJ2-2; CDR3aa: CASSPPGQGVAGELFF; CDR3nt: TGTGCCAGCAGTCCCCCGGGACAGGGGGTAGCGGGGGAGCTGTTTTTT
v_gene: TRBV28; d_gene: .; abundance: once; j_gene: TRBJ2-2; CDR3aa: CASSSTLPGELFF; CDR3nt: TGTGCCAGCAGTTCCACCCTACCCGGGGAGCTGTTTTTT
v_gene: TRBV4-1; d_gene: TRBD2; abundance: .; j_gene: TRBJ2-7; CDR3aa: CASSRQSGSSYEQYF; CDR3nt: TGCGCCAGCAGCCGCCAAAGCGGGAGCTCCTACGAGCAGTACTTC
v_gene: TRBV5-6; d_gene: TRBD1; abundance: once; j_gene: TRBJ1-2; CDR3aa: CASSFRTGRISPYGYTF; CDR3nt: TGTGCCAGCAGCTTCCGGACAGGGCGGATCTCCCCATATGGCTACACCTTC
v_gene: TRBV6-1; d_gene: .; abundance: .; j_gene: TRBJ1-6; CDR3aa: CASSELRSPRDSPLHF; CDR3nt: TGTGCCAGCAGTGAATTGCGATCCCCAAGGGATTCACCCCTCCACTTT
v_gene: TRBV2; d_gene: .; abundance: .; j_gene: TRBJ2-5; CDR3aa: CASSEALHWGGGETQYF; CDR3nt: TGTGCCAGCAGTGAAGCGCTTCACTGGGGGGGCGGGGAGACCCAGTACTTC
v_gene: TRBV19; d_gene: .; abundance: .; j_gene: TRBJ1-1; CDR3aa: CASSIPGIGPEAFF; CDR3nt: TGTGCCAGTAGTATCCCGGGCATCGGTCCTGAAGCTTTCTTT
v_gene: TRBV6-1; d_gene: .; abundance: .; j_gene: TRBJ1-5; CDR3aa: CASSEWEVQPQHF; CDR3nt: TGTGCCAGCAGTGAATGGGAGGTTCAGCCCCAGCATTTT
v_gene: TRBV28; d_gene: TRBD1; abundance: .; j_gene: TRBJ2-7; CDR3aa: CATHPGQGIGEQYF; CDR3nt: TGTGCCACTCATCCGGGACAGGGAATAGGGGAGCAGTACTTC
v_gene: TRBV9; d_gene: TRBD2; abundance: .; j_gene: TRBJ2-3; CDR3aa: CASSIPPGLAGGPDGDTQYF; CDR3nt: TGTGCCAGCAGCATCCCACCGGGACTAGCGGGAGGGCCTGATGGAGATACGCAGTATTTT
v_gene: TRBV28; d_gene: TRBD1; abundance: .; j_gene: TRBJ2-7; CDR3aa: CASSGTGQGVSYEQYF; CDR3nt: TGTGCCAGCAGCGGAACTGGACAGGGCGTCTCCTACGAGCAGTACTTC
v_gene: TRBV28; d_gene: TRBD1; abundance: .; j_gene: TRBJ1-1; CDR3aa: CASRRDRGPTEAFF; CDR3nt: TGTGCCAGCAGGCGGGACAGGGGGCCTACTGAAGCTTTCTTT
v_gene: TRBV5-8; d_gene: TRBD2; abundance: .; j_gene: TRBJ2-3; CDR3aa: CASSFTSGSSTDTQYF; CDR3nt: TGTGCCAGCAGCTTTACTAGCGGGAGTAGCACAGATACGCAGTATTTT
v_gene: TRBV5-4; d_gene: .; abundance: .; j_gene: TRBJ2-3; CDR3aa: CASSLSPVRGDPTDTQYF; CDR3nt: TGTGCCAGCAGCTTATCCCCCGTGAGGGGAGACCCGACAGATACGCAGTATTTT
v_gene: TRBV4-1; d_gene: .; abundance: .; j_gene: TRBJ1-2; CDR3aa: CASSQDSGSQPLYGYTF; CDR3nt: TGCGCCAGCAGCCAAGATTCGGGCAGCCAACCGCTCTATGGCTACACCTTC
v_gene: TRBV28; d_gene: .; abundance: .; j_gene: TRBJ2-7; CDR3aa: CATTTGHNYEQYF; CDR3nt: TGTGCCACCACCACGGGACACAACTACGAGCAGTACTTC
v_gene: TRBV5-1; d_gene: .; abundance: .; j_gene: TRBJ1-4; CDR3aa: CASSGGTSNEKLFF; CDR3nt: TGCGCCAGCAGCGGCGGGACAAGTAATGAAAAACTGTTTTTT
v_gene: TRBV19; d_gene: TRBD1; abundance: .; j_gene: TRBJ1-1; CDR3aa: CASSGRGRTEAFF; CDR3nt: TGTGCCAGTAGTGGCAGGGGGCGGACTGAAGCTTTCTTT
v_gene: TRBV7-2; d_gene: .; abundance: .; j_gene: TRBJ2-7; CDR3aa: CASSLVGGVGYEQYF; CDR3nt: TGTGCCAGCAGCTTAGTTGGCGGAGTGGGCTACGAGCAGTACTTC
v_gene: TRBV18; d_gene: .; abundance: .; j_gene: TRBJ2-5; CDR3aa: CASSPPASAYQETQYF; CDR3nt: TGTGCCAGCTCACCACCAGCGAGCGCGTACCAAGAGACCCAGTACTTC
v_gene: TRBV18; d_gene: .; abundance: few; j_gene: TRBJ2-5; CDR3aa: CASSPRTDQETQYF; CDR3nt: TGTGCCAGCTCACCGAGGACAGACCAAGAGACCCAGTACTTC
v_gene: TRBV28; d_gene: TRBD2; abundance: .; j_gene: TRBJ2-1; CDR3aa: CASSLTGREVYEQFF; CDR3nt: TGTGCCAGCAGTTTAACTGGACGGGAGGTCTATGAGCAGTTCTTC
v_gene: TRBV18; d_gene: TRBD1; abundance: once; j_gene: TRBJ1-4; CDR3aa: CASSPPTKGARDEKLFF; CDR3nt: TGTGCCAGCTCACCTCCAACCAAGGGGGCGCGGGATGAAAAACTGTTTTTT
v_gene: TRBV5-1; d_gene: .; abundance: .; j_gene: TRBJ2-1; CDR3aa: CASSLVNYEQFF; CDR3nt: TGCGCCAGCAGCTTGGTCAATTATGAGCAGTTCTTC
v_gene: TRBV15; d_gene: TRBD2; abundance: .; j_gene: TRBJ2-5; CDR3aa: CATSISPGLAGQETQYF; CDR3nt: TGTGCCACCAGCATCAGTCCGGGACTAGCGGGGCAAGAGACCCAGTACTTC
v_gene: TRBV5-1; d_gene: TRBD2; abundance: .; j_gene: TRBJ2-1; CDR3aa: CASSPGTRVWGYNEQFF; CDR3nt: TGCGCCAGCAGCCCGGGGACTAGGGTCTGGGGCTACAATGAGCAGTTCTTC
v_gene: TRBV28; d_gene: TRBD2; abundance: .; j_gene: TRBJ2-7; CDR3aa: CASSLSTSESYEQYF; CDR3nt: TGTGCCAGCAGTTTATCAACTAGCGAGTCCTACGAGCAGTACTTC
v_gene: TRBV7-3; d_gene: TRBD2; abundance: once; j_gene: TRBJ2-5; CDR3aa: CASSSTSANNQETQYF; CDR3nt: TGTGCCAGCAGCTCGACTAGCGCGAACAATCAAGAGACCCAGTACTTC
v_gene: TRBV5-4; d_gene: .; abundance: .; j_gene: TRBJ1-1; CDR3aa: CASSPPWAGPVGMNTEAFF; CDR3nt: TGTGCCAGCAGCCCCCCGTGGGCAGGGCCAGTAGGTATGAACACTGAAGCTTTCTTT
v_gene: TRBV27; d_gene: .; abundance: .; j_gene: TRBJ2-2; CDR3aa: CASSFQGDTGELFF; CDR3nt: TGTGCCAGCAGTTTCCAGGGAGACACCGGGGAGCTGTTTTTT
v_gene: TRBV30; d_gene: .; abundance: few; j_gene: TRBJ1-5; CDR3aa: CAWSVERYQPQHF; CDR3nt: TGTGCCTGGAGTGTCGAGAGATATCAGCCCCAGCATTTT
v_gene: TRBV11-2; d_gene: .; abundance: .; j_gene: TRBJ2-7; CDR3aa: CASSLGVRAYEQYF; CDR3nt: TGTGCCAGCAGCTTAGGTGTCAGAGCTTACGAGCAGTACTTC
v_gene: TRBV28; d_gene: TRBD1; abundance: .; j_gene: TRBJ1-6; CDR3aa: CASSHRTGGGPLHF; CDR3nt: TGTGCCAGCAGTCATCGGACAGGGGGTGGACCCCTCCACTTT
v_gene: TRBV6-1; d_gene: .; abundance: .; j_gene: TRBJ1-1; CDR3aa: CASSAHGATEAFF; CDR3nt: TGTGCCAGCAGTGCCCATGGAGCGACTGAAGCTTTCTTT
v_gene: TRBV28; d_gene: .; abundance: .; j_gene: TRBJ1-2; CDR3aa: CASRRPKGDGYTF; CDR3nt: TGTGCCAGCAGACGTCCAAAGGGTGATGGCTACACCTTC